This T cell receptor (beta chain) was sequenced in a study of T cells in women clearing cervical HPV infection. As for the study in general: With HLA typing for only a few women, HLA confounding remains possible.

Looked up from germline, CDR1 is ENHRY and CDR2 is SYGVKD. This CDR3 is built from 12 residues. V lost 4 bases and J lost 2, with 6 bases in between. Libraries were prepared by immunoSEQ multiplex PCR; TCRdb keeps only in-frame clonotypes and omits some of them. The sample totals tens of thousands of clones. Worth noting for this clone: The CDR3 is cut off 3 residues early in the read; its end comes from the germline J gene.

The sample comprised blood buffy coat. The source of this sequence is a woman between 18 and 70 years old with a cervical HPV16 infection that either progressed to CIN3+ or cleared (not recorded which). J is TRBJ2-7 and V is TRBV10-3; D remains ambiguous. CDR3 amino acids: CAISGGAYEQYF. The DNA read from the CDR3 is TGTGCCATCAGTGGCGGAGCCTACGAG.